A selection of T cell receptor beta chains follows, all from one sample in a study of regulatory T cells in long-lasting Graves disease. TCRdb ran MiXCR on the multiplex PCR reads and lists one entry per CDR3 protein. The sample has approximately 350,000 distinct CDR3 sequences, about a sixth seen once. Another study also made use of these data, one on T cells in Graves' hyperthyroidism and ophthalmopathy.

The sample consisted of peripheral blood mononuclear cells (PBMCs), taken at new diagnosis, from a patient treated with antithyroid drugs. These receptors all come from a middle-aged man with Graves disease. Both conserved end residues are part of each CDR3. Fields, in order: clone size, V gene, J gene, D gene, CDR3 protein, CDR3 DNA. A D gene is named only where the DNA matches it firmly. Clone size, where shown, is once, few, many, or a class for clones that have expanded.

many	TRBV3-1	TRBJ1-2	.	CASSPTTGTYYGYTF	TGTGCCAGCAGCCCAACAACCGGGACGTACTATGGCTACACCTTC
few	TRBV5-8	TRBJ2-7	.	CASSNTGTSYYEQYF	TGTGCCAGCAGCAACACCGGGACCTCGTACTACGAGCAGTACTTC
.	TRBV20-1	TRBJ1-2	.	CSVNSNYGYTF	TGCAGTGTGAACAGTAACTATGGCTACACCTTC
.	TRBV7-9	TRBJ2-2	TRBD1	CASSLPGTDTGELFF	TGTGCCAGCAGCTTACCTGGGACAGACACCGGGGAGCTGTTTTTT
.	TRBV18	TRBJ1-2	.	CASSPLAGYGYTF	TGTGCCAGCTCACCACTAGCCGGATATGGCTACACCTTC
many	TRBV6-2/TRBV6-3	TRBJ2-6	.	CASSYRPSSSGANVLTF	TGTGCCAGCAGTTACCGGCCTAGCAGTAGTGGGGCCAACGTCCTGACTTTC
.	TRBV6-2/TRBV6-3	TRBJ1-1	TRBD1	CASSYSMGGTAEAFF	TGTGCCAGCAGTTACTCGATGGGAGGGACAGCTGAAGCTTTCTTT
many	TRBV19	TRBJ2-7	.	CASSIGDGNYEQYF	TGTGCCAGTAGTATAGGCGACGGAAACTACGAGCAGTACTTC
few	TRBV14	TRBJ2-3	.	CASSQGTAISVGPDTQYF	TGTGCCAGCAGCCAAGGGACAGCCATAAGTGTGGGGCCAGATACGCAGTATTTT
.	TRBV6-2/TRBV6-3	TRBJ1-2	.	CASSYSGYTF	TGTGCCAGCAGTTACAGTGGCTACACCTTC
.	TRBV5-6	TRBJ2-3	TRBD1	CASREIDRAPPDTQYF	TGTGCCAGCAGGGAAATTGACAGGGCCCCCCCAGATACGCAGTATTTT
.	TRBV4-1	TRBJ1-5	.	CASSQLLGSANSNQPQHF	TGCGCCAGCAGCCAACTACTCGGCAGTGCTAATAGCAATCAGCCCCAGCATTTT
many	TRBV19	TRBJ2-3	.	CASQPLGRGVRDTQYF	TGTGCCAGCCAACCCCTTGGCAGGGGGGTTCGGGATACGCAGTATTTT
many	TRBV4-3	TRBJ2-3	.	CASSQGPPRADTQYF	TGCGCCAGCAGCCAAGGTCCCCCCCGAGCGGATACGCAGTATTTT
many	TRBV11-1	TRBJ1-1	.	CASSLARRVEAFF	TGTGCCAGCAGCTTAGCGCGACGGGTGGAAGCTTTCTTT
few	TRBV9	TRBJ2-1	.	CASSVSGYNEQFF	TGTGCCAGCAGCGTATCAGGGTACAATGAGCAGTTCTTC
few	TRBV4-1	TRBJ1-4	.	CASSPPFSVGNEKLFF	TGCGCCAGCAGCCCCCCATTCTCAGTAGGGAATGAAAAACTGTTTTTT
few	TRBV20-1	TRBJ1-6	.	CSASEGPYNSPLHF	TGCAGTGCTAGTGAGGGGCCTTATAATTCACCCCTCCACTTT
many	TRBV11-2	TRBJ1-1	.	CASSLAGGSAFF	TGTGCCAGCAGCTTAGCCGGGGGGTCAGCTTTCTTT
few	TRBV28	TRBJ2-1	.	CASRVSRRANEQFF	TGTGCCAGCAGGGTCTCCAGGAGGGCCAATGAGCAGTTCTTC
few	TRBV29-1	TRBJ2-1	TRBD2	CSVVLLAVLSSYNEQFF	TGCAGCGTTGTTCTACTAGCGGTTTTGAGCTCCTACAATGAGCAGTTCTTC
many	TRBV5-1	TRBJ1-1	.	CASSLRAGARDTEAFF	TGCGCCAGCAGCTTAAGGGCAGGGGCTAGGGACACTGAAGCTTTCTTT
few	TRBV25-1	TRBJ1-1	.	CASSPGTEKAFF	TGTGCCAGCAGCCCCGGAACAGAGAAAGCTTTCTTT
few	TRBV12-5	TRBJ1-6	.	CASGLGVTLTHSPLHF	TGTGCTAGTGGTTTGGGAGTCACACTAACTCATTCACCCCTCCACTTT
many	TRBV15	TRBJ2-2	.	CATSRDGGRNTGELFF	TGTGCCACCAGCAGAGATGGGGGACGGAACACCGGGGAGCTGTTTTTT
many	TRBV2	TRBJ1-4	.	CASSLDSDFGKLFF	TGTGCCAGCAGTCTTGACAGCGACTTTGGAAAACTGTTTTTT
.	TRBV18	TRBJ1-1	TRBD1	CASSPRGRGFNTEAFF	TGTGCCAGCTCACCAAGAGGCAGGGGGTTTAATACTGAAGCTTTCTTT
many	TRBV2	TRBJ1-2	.	CASSGTVNYGYTF	TGTGCCAGCAGTGGGACGGTTAACTATGGCTACACCTTC
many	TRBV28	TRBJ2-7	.	CASSSLLGLASYEQYF	TGTGCCAGCAGTTCCCTCCTGGGCCTTGCCTCCTACGAGCAGTACTTC
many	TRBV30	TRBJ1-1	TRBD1	CACPMRQGNTEAFF	TGTGCCTGCCCTATGCGACAGGGGAACACTGAAGCTTTCTTT
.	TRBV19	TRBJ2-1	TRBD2	CASSDSGDSSYNEQFF	TGTGCCAGTAGTGACAGCGGGGATAGCTCCTACAATGAGCAGTTCTTC
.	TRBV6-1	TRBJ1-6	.	CASSVDGTRALHF	TGTGCCAGCAGCGTAGACGGGACCCGGGCCCTCCACTTT
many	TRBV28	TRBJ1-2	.	CATHRFDGINYGYTF	TGTGCCACACACAGATTCGACGGGATAAACTATGGCTACACCTTC
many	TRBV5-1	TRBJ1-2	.	CASSLYQDGYTF	TGCGCCAGCAGCTTGTATCAGGATGGCTACACCTTC